This T cell receptor (beta chain) was sequenced in a study of blood T cell repertoires in COVID-19. For the study at large: The samples span acute and convalescent COVID-19 from the United States, Italy and Spain. T cells, B-cell-depleted T cells, or PBMCs provided the cDNA or gDNA that served as material.

Per the authors' pipeline: Reference gene primers were amplified, and this amplification served to estimate nucleated cell counts. Repertoires were generated with immunoSEQ multiplex PCR, while TCRdb's copy carries only in-frame clones and drops some. V, J and clone size are taken as reported in that table, and D and trimming were inferred from the DNA itself. The table has about 100,000 clones, approximately 79% seen once; the top ten hold 20% to 25%. Germline CDR1 and CDR2: SGHAT and FQNNGV. The CDR3 contains 14 residues. The junction had 7 bases not matched to a gene; V was cut back by 7 bases and J by 4 bases.

The rearrangement links TRBV11-2 to TRBJ2-1; 7 positions match TRBD2. The sample taken for sequencing was peripheral blood. The source is a man between 65 and 85 years old with active or convalescent COVID-19. The CDR3 DNA is TGTGCCAGCACCGAGACTAGCTGGTACAATGAGCAGTTCTTC. This translates into CASTETSWYNEQFF.